In its sample, the clone carrying this TCR beta chain was seen a few times. Its antigen is currently unknown. Nobody among the patients had been given any treatment before thyroid surgery. In the authors' workflow: The study took CDR3 differences across clinicopathological groups and made a distant-metastasis classifier for papillary thyroid cancer from them. TCRdb reprocessed the PCR reads using MiXCR. In this record, the V and J calls reflect TCRdb's handling and not the investigators' own analysis. The data show 15,000 to 25,000 clones, approximately 24% seen once. This entry belongs to a study of metastatic and nonmetastatic thyroid tumors. Turning to the study itself: The comparison covered peripheral blood and tumor or nodule tissue in malignant and benign thyroid patients.

The study, taken as a whole, reports: When malignant thyroid tumors were compared with benign nodules, TCR beta diversity was reportedly significantly higher in the malignant tumors. This held in both blood and tumor samples.

The sequence was obtained from a male donor with papillary thyroid cancer or a benign thyroid nodule (not recorded which). Some clones in this sample may be carry-over from other donors' samples. The sample comprised blood.

Here the CDR3 reads CASSGQKGARSNQPQHF. DNA for the CDR3: TGTGCCAGCAGTGGACAAAAGGGGGCAAGAAGCAATCAGCCCCAGCATTTT. The chain couples TRBV6-1 to TRBJ1-5; 7 positions match TRBD1. V lost 4 bases and J lost 1; bases outside the gene matches: 10. Germline CDR1 is MNHNS and CDR2 is SASEGT. The CDR3 runs 17 residues.